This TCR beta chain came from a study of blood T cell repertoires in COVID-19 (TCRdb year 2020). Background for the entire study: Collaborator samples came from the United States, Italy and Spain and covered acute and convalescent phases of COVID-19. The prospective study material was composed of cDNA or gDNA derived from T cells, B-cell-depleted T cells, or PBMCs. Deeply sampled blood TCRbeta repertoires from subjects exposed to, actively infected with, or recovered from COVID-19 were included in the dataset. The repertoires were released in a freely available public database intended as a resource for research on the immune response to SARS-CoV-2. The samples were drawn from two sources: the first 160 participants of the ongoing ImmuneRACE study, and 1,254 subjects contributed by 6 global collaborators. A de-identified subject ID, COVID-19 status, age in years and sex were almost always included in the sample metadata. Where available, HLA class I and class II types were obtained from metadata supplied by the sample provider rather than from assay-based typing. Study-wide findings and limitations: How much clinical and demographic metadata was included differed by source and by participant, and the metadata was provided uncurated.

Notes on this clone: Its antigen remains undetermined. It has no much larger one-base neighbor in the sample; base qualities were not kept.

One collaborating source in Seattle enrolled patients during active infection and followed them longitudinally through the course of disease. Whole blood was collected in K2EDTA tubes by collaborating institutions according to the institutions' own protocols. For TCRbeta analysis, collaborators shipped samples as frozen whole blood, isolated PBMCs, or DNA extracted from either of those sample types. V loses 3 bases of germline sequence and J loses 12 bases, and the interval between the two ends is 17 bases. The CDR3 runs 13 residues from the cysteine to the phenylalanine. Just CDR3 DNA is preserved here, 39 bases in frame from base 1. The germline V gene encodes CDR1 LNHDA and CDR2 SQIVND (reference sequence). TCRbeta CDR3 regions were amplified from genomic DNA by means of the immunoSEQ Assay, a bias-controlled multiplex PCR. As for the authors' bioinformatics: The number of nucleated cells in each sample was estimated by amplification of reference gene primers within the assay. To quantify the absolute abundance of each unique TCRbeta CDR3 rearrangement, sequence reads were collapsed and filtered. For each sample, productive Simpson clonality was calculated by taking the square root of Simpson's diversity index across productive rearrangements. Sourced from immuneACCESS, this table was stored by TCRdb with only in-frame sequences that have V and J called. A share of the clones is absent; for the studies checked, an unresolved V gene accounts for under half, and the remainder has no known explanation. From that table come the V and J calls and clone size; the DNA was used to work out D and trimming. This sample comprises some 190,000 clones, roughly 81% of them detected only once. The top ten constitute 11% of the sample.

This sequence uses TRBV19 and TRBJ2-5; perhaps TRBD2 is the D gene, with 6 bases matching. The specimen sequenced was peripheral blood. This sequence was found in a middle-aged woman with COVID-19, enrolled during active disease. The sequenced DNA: TGTGCCAGTAGTATGGGGGGAAGTCCCAATAAGTACTTC. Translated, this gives CASSMGGSPNKYF.